Described below is a single T cell receptor (beta chain) sequence and its context. The assay was carried out at the deep level. Using immunoSEQ multiplex PCR, the repertoire was profiled, and TCRdb retains in-frame clones only, with some absent. Counted here are around 600,000 clones, 97% occurring once; the ten biggest clones make up around 0.06%. The data stem from a study of shared clonotypes between healthy human individuals. The CDR3 contains 11 residues. Per the germline V gene, CDR1 is DFQATT and CDR2 is SNEGSKA (reference sequence). Trimming stripped 0 bases from V and 11 bases from J, with 10 bases between. Donors had no recently reported acute infections or vaccinations and were HIV-negative.

The sequence came from a woman in her 30s in good health. Sequencing used naive CD4+ T cells sorted from blood. Specified subset: CD45RA+ positively selected. This chain joins TRBV20-1 and TRBJ2-5; D uncertain. In DNA, the CDR3 is TGCAGTGCTAGAGATCGCACAGAACAGTACTTC. It is translated as CSARDRTEQYF.